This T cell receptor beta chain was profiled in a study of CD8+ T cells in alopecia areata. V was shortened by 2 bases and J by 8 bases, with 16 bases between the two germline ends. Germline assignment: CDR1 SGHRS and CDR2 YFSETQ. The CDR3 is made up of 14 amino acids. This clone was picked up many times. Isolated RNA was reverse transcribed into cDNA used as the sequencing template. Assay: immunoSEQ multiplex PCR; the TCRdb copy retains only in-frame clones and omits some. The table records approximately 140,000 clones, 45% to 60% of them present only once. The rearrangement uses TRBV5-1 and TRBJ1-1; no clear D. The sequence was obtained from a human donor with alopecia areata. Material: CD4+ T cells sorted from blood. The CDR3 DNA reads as TGCGCCAGCAGCTTAGGAGGGCCTGGCCCCGAAGCTTTCTTT. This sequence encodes CASSLGGPGPEAFF.